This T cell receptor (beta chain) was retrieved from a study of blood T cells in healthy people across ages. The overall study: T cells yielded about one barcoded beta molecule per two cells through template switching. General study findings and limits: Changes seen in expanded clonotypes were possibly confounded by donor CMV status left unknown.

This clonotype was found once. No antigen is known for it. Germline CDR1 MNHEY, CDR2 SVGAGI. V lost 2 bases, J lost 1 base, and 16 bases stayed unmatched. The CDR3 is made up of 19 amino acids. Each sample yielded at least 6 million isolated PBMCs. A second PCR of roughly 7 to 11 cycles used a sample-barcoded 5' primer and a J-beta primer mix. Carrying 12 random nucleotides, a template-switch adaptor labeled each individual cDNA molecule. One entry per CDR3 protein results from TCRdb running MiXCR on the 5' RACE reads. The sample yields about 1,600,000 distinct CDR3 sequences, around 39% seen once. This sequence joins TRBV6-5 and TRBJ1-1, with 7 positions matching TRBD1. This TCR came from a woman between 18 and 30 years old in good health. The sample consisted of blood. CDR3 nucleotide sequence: TGTGCCAGCAGTTACAGGGCCGGACAGGCCCCTCTTCAGAACACTGAAGCTTTCTTT. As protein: CASSYRAGQAPLQNTEAFF.